The 30 T cell receptor beta chains presented below share a single source sample, sequenced in a study of patients and donors after allogeneic stem cell transplantation. TCRdb fed the RT-PCR reads into MiXCR, producing one record per CDR3 protein. The sample shows approximately 140,000 distinct CDR3 sequences, about 36% of them seen only once. The sequenced sample was blood, either unsorted or a sorted T cell fraction (not recorded which). The receptors derive from a human donor who was either an allogeneic HSCT recipient or a stem cell or donor lymphocyte infusion donor (not recorded which). It is not recorded whose cells these are; they may come from a transplant donor.

The chain combines TRBV7-3 with TRBJ1-2, with D unresolved. CDR1 is SGHTA and CDR2 is FQGTGA in the germline V gene. The ends were cut back, 2 bases at V and 4 bases at J, with 14 bases in the middle. The CDR3 totals 15 residues. The CDR3 sequence: CASSLYPRTSYGYTF. Here the CDR3 DNA reads TGTGCCAGCAGCTTATACCCCCGGACCTCCTATGGCTACACCTTC.

The rearrangement uses TRBV20-1 and TRBJ2-1, with 10 bases matching TRBD1. The CDR3 is made up of 14 amino acids. Germline V CDR1 and CDR2: DFQATT, SNEGSKA (reference sequence). CDR3 region: CSLWGTGAYNEQFF. CDR3 DNA: TGCAGCCTCTGGGGGACAGGGGCGTACAATGAGCAGTTCTTC.

This clonotype has more than one count but fewer than ten. The chain combines TRBV12-3 or TRBV12-4 with TRBJ1-3; D remains unclear. Trimming took 2 bases from V and 3 from J, leaving 11 bases between them. The CDR3 length is 15 residues. The CDR3 region is CASSLYSFDGNTIYF. As DNA, the CDR3 is TGTGCCAGCAGTTTATACAGCTTCGATGGAAACACCATATATTTT.

The chain couples TRBV14 to TRBJ2-1; D is possibly TRBD1 or TRBD2 (6 bases each). V lost 1 base and J lost 8, with 9 bases in between. The germline V gene has CDR1 SGHDN and CDR2 FVKESK. This CDR3 region has 13 residues. CDR3 loop: CASSQVRGHEQFF. The CDR3 DNA reads as TGTGCCAGCAGCCAAGTACGGGGGCATGAGCAGTTCTTC.

This chain connects TRBV5-1 to TRBJ1-4; unclear D gene. The CDR3 covers 15 residues. Looked up from germline, CDR1 is SGHRS and CDR2 is YFSETQ. V was cut by 0 bases and J by 6 bases, with 12 bases left in between. The CDR3 is CASSLESSRHEKLFF. The CDR3 DNA sequence: TGCGCCAGCAGCTTGGAGTCTTCCCGCCATGAAAAACTGTTTTTT.

This chain joins TRBV24-1 and TRBJ2-2; 9 nucleotides line up with TRBD1. The CDR3 is made up of 14 amino acids. Losses at the gene ends were 7 bases for V and 7 bases for J; bases not matched to a gene: 6. Germline V lookup: CDR1 KGHDR, CDR2 SFDVKD. The CDR3 spells CATSRDRADGELFF. The CDR3, as DNA: TGTGCCACCAGCCGGGACAGGGCCGACGGGGAGCTGTTTTTT.

The V call is TRBV6-5, the J call TRBJ1-2, with D maybe TRBD1 (6 bases). Trimming cost V 6 bases and J 2 bases, with 16 bases left between them. Germline CDR1 MNHEY, CDR2 SVGAGI. This CDR3 contains 15 residues. In DNA, the CDR3 is TGTGCCAGCAGCCTATTGGGACACCTAAACTATGGCTACACCTTC. It yields the protein CASSLLGHLNYGYTF.

This clonotype was observed at least ten times. V is TRBV2 and J is TRBJ1-6; D is undetermined. Per germline, CDR1 SNHLY and CDR2 FYNNEI. CDR3 size: 12 residues. V was shortened by 6 bases and J by 8 bases, with 8 bases between the two germline ends. The CDR3 bases are TGTGCCAGCAGGGGTTCTTATTCACCCCTCCACTTT. This gives the protein CASRGSYSPLHF. Variable domain in full (rest from reference TRBV2 and TRBJ1-6): EPEVTQTPSHQVTQMGQEVILRCVPISNHLYFYWYRQILGQKVEFLVSFYNNEISEKSEIFDDQFSVERPDGSNFTLKIRSTKLEDSAMYFCASRGSYSPLHFGNGTRLTVT.

This clonotype showed up just a few times. The chain links TRBV5-6 to TRBJ1-2; no firm D call. CDR1 SGHDT and CDR2 YYEEEE come from the germline V gene. The CDR3 runs to 14 residues. V dropped 7 bases and J dropped 6 bases, with 19 bases sitting between them. CDR3 protein: CASVDRLRSHGYTF. The CDR3 coding sequence is TGTGCCAGCGTAGATAGGCTGCGGAGTCATGGCTACACCTTC. Together with reference TRBV5-6 and TRBJ1-2, the CDR3 gives the full variable domain: DAGVTQSPTHLIKTRGQQVTLRCSPKSGHDTVSWYQQALGQGPQFIFQYYEEEERQRGNFPDRFSGHQFPNYSSELNVNALLLGDSALYLCASVDRLRSHGYTFGSGTRLTVV.

This clonotype was counted a few times. The rearrangement uses TRBV5-6 and TRBJ1-1; 8 bases are a match to TRBD1. The CDR3 contains 12 residues. The V and J ends lost 0 bases and 10 bases, in that order; junction bases with no gene match: 2. Germline CDR1 and CDR2: SGHDT and YYEEEE. CDR3 loop: CASSLAQGAAFF. Here the CDR3 DNA reads TGTGCCAGCAGCTTGGCGCAGGGGGCAGCTTTCTTT.

This rearrangement joins TRBV5-1 to TRBJ2-1; either TRBD1 or TRBD2 may fit D (5 bases each). Germline assignment: CDR1 SGHRS and CDR2 YFSETQ. The CDR3 spans 15 residues. V shed 1 base and J shed 5 bases, with 13 bases lying between them. The CDR3 protein is CASSLNTGTNNEQFF. Written as DNA, the CDR3 is TGCGCCAGCAGCTTGAATACCGGGACCAACAATGAGCAGTTCTTC.

The V and J genes are TRBV20-1 and TRBJ1-1, with D unclear. There are 13 residues in the CDR3. The germline CDR1 and CDR2 sequences are DFQATT and SNEGSKA (reference sequence). Trimming cost V 3 bases and J 1 base, with 9 bases left between them. Written as DNA, the CDR3 is TGCAGTGCTAGCTTAGGACCGAACACTGAAGCTTTCTTT. As protein: CSASLGPNTEAFF.

This clonotype was counted a few times. CDR3 sequence (DNA): TGTGCCAGCAGCTTGAGGGTCTCCCATAGCAATCAGCCCCAGCATTTT. This codes for CASSLRVSHSNQPQHF. The chain couples TRBV12-3 or TRBV12-4 to TRBJ1-5; D remains unclear. V lost 6 bases and J lost 0, with 15 bases in between. This CDR3 comprises 16 residues.

J is TRBJ2-7 and V is TRBV28, with a possible D match to TRBD2 (6 bases). The V gene's germline CDR1 is MDHEN and CDR2 SYDVKM. The CDR3 totals 14 residues. V lost 2 bases, J lost 0 bases, and 8 bases lay in between. The CDR3 here is CASSLGGSSYEQYV. In DNA, the CDR3 is TGTGCCAGCAGTTTAGGAGGGAGCTCCTACGAGCAGTACGTC.

There are a few counts of this clonotype. The CDR3 loop reads CASSQLDGSEAFF. For the CDR3, the DNA is TGCGCCAGCAGCCAATTAGACGGATCTGAAGCTTTCTTT. The rearrangement joins TRBV5-1 to TRBJ1-1; D unresolved. The CDR3 sequence is 13 residues long. CDR1 SGHRS and CDR2 YFSETQ come from the germline V gene. Trimming took off 4 bases at V and 6 bases at J, with 13 bases between the two ends.

The chain is built from TRBV4-3 and TRBJ2-7; a weak D match, TRBD1 (5 bases). The CDR3 runs 13 residues. Germline values: CDR1 LGHNA, CDR2 YSLEER. Trimming took 0 bases from V and 5 from J, leaving 8 bases between them. The CDR3 sequence is CASSQDSGNEQYF. The CDR3 bases are TGCGCCAGCAGCCAAGATTCAGGGAACGAGCAGTACTTC.

This clonotype was counted a few times. V usage is TRBV25-1 and J usage is TRBJ1-2; 7 positions match TRBD1. Germline CDR1 and CDR2: MGHDK and SYGVNS. V dropped 1 base and J dropped 10; count of bases not matched to a gene: 12. This CDR3 has 15 residues. The CDR3 region is CASSEWGQRGDYYTF. In nucleotides, the CDR3 is TGTGCCAGCAGTGAATGGGGACAGCGGGGTGATTACTACACCTTC.

The sample holds many counts of this clonotype. The chain recombines TRBV4-1 with TRBJ2-5; 7 bases agree with TRBD1. The CDR3 loop spans 14 amino acids. The V and J ends lost 2 bases and 4 bases, in that order; junction bases with no gene match: 4. CDR1 and CDR2 (germline): MGHRA, YSYEKL. CDR3 DNA: TGCGCCAGCAGCCAAAAACAGGGGAGAGAGACCCAGTACTTC. This codes for CASSQKQGRETQYF.

The chain links TRBV6-5 to TRBJ1-1; weak D call: TRBD1 (5 bases). CDR1 is MNHEY and CDR2 is SVGAGI in the germline V gene. The CDR3 contains 13 residues. Trimming left V 1 base short and J 4 bases short, with 7 bases between. CDR3: CASSYFGGTEAFF. The CDR3 nucleotides are TGTGCCAGCAGTTACTTTGGGGGCACTGAAGCTTTCTTT.

The genes are TRBV3-1 and TRBJ1-6; no reliable D call. This CDR3 region has 14 residues. Germline CDR1 reads LGHDT; CDR2 reads YNNKEL (reference sequence). Trimming cost V 2 bases and J 6 bases, with 8 bases left between them. The DNA of the CDR3 is TGTGCCAGCAGCCAAATCGGGGTTAATTCACCCCTCCACTTT. Residues: CASSQIGVNSPLHF. Using reference TRBV3-1 and TRBJ1-6 for the parts outside the CDR3, the full variable domain is DTAVSQTPKYLVTQMGNDKSIKCEQNLGHDTMYWYKQDSKKFLKIMFSYNNKELIINETVPNRFSPKSPDKAHLNLHINSLELGDSAVYFCASSQIGVNSPLHFGNGTRLTVT.

The chain uses TRBV12-3 or TRBV12-4 and TRBJ2-1; D not resolved. V dropped 2 bases and J dropped 3 bases, with 5 bases sitting between them. The CDR3 loop spans 13 amino acids. The CDR3 coding sequence is TGTGCCAGCAGTTTAAACAGCTACAATGAGCAGTTCTTC. This codes for CASSLNSYNEQFF.

In this sample, this clonotype turned up a few times. The chain is built from TRBV20-1 and TRBJ1-5; no clear D. Per the germline V gene, CDR1 is DFQATT and CDR2 is SNEGSKA (reference sequence). The CDR3 totals 15 residues. V was trimmed by 0 bases and J by 6 bases, leaving 15 bases between them. Here the CDR3 reads CSARDHRAGGQPQHF. For the CDR3, the DNA is TGCAGTGCTAGAGATCATAGGGCCGGAGGTCAGCCCCAGCATTTT.

The chain combines TRBV12-3 or TRBV12-4 with TRBJ1-5, with 7 bases identical to TRBD1. This CDR3 is 14 amino acids long. The trim removed 5 bases at V and 5 bases at J, leaving 6 bases unmatched. The CDR3 DNA follows: TGTGCCAGCAGTCTACAGGGGCACCATCAGCCCCAGCATTTT. Translation: CASSLQGHHQPQHF.

V gene TRBV7-9 combines with J gene TRBJ2-3; D is ambiguous. Germline CDR1 reads SEHNR; CDR2 reads FQNEAQ (reference sequence). The CDR3 sequence is 11 residues long. Trimming took off 10 bases at V and 5 bases at J, with 10 bases between the two ends. CDR3 DNA sequence: TGTGCCACTCCCGCTGGAGATACGCAGTATTTT. Its translation is CATPAGDTQYF.

The V gene is TRBV4-3, the J gene TRBJ2-1; 7 nucleotides align to TRBD1. This CDR3 has 17 residues. CDR1 is LGHNA and CDR2 is YSLEER in the germline V gene. Losses at the gene ends were 1 base for V and 4 bases for J; bases not matched to a gene: 10. CDR3 protein: CASSQVIRQGWYNEQFF. DNA of the CDR3: TGCGCCAGCAGCCAAGTAATTCGACAGGGTTGGTACAATGAGCAGTTCTTC.

V gene TRBV3-1 combines with J gene TRBJ2-7; D is unclear. CDR3 length equals 15 residues. Germline CDR1 LGHDT, CDR2 YNNKEL (reference sequence). Trimming cost V 3 bases and J 0 bases, with 12 bases left between them. Here the CDR3 DNA reads TGTGCCAGCAGCCACAGTTGGGCCAGCTCCTACGAGCAGTACGTC. Translation: CASSHSWASSYEQYV.

This clonotype has more than one count but fewer than ten. The CDR3 is CASSLDQDNTEAFF. The CDR3 DNA follows: TGTGCCAGCAGCTTGGACCAGGACAACACTGAAGCTTTCTTT. The chain is built from TRBV5-5 and TRBJ1-1; D unclear. V lost 0 bases and J 2 bases, leaving 8 bases between the germline ends. Germline V CDR1 and CDR2: SGHKS, YYEKEE (reference sequence). The CDR3 covers 14 residues. The whole variable domain, filled in from reference TRBV5-5 and TRBJ1-1, reads DAGVTQSPTHLIKTRGQQVTLRCSPISGHKSVSWYQQVLGQGPQFIFQYYEKEERGRGNFPDRFSARQFPNYSSELNVNALLLGDSALYLCASSLDQDNTEAFFGQGTRLTVV.

The sample holds a few counts of this clonotype. The rearrangement uses TRBV20-1 and TRBJ2-3; D is perhaps TRBD2 (5 bases). Germline CDR1 is DFQATT and CDR2 is SNEGSKA (reference sequence). V lost 2 bases to trimming and J lost 3 bases, with 9 bases between them. The CDR3 sequence is 13 residues long. The CDR3 nucleotides read TGCAGTGCTAGAAGGCTAGCTACAGATACGCAGTATTTT. Translation: CSARRLATDTQYF.

This clonotype appeared a few times. The V gene is TRBV12-3 or TRBV12-4, the J gene TRBJ1-3; D gene unclear. The CDR3 has 16 residues. V was clipped by 7 bases and J by 0 bases, with 16 bases between them. The CDR3 here is CASNRPGDYSGNTIYF. CDR3 coding DNA: TGTGCCAGCAACCGCCCGGGTGATTACTCTGGAAACACCATATATTTT.

The chain carries TRBV15 and TRBJ2-7, with a weak D call TRBD2 (6 bases). V was pared by 0 bases and J by 5 bases, with 11 bases between. There are 14 residues in the CDR3. Germline CDR1 LNHNV, CDR2 YYDKDF (reference sequence). This CDR3 is CATSRDRGLHEQYV. CDR3 sequence (DNA): TGTGCCACCAGCAGAGATCGGGGACTCCACGAGCAGTACGTC.